One sample yielded the 14 T cell receptor beta chains listed below, sequenced in a study of blood T cell repertoires in COVID-19. Repertoires were generated with immunoSEQ multiplex PCR, while TCRdb's copy carries only in-frame clones and drops some. The data contain nearly 350,000 clones, 83% of them singletons. Sequenced: peripheral blood. Every receptor here comes from a man aged 25 to 40 with active or convalescent COVID-19.

The chain carries TRBV6-5 and TRBJ1-5, with D perhaps matching TRBD1 (6 bases). The length of the CDR3 is 12 residues. Trimming took 6 bases from V and 7 from J, leaving 10 bases between them. The V gene's germline CDR1 is MNHEY and CDR2 SVGAGI. The CDR3 DNA sequence: TGTGCCAGCAGGGCAGGGGAACAGCCCCAGCATTTT. This encodes CASRAGEQPQHF.

V is TRBV27 and J is TRBJ2-5, with 8 bases aligning to TRBD1. There are 15 residues in the CDR3. The germline V gene has CDR1 MNHEY and CDR2 SMNVEV (reference sequence). V shed 7 bases and J 4 bases; nucleotides not matched to a gene: 11. CDR3 protein: CASTTGQGPRETQYF. CDR3 nucleotides: TGTGCCAGCACCACCGGACAGGGCCCAAGAGAGACCCAGTACTTC.

V gene TRBV21-1 combines with J gene TRBJ1-4; the table calls TRBD1, which could not be checked here. TRBV21-1 is shown as a pseudogene. The CDR3 loop spans 16 amino acids. The CDR3 region has the DNA TGTGCCAGCACAGGACAGGGAATCGCAACTAATGAAAAACTGTTTTTT. Translation gives CASTGQGIATNEKLFF.

The chain uses TRBV7-2 and TRBJ1-5, with 8 bases fitting TRBD1. V lost 3 bases and J lost 2; bases outside the gene matches: 6. CDR1 is SGHTA and CDR2 is FQGNSA in the germline V gene. There are 16 residues in the CDR3. This chain's CDR3 is CASSFGQGLGNQPQHF. CDR3 coding DNA: TGTGCCAGCAGCTTCGGACAGGGCCTGGGCAATCAGCCCCAGCATTTT.

This clone was observed a single time. The rearrangement links TRBV7-9 to TRBJ1-5, with 8 positions matching TRBD1. The CDR3 is 17 residues long. The germline V gene encodes CDR1 SEHNR and CDR2 FQNEAQ (reference sequence). V shed 0 bases, J shed 5 bases, and the junction held 9 bases outside the gene matches. The CDR3 is CASSLAVLGQGHQPQHF. CDR3 sequence (DNA): TGTGCCAGCAGCTTAGCGGTCCTAGGACAGGGCCATCAGCCCCAGCATTTT.

The chain combines TRBV19 with TRBJ2-7; TRBD2 agrees at 7 bases. This CDR3 contains 14 residues. After removal of 3 bases from V and 6 bases from J, the junction contained 8 bases not matched to a gene. Germline CDR1 reads LNHDA; CDR2 reads SQIVND (reference sequence). In nucleotides, the CDR3 is TGTGCCAGTAGTATCCCGGGGACTATGGCCGAGCAGTACTTC. Protein product: CASSIPGTMAEQYF.

The CDR3 coding sequence is TGTGCCAGTAGTGCCGGGATAGGTCGCGAGCAGTACTTC. Its protein product is CASSAGIGREQYF. The V call is TRBV19, the J call TRBJ2-7; D may be TRBD2 (5 bases). Germline-derived CDR1 and CDR2 are LNHDA and SQIVND (reference sequence). The CDR3 has 13 amino acids. V was clipped by 5 bases and J by 6 bases, with 14 bases between them.

J is TRBJ1-5 and V is TRBV28; 7 positions match TRBD1. V lost 4 bases to trimming and J lost 2 bases; unmatched junction nucleotides: 5. Germline CDR1 is MDHEN and CDR2 is SYDVKM. The CDR3 totals 15 residues. CDR3 DNA sequence: TGTGCCAGCAGTTCCCAGGGGGTAGGCAATCAGCCCCAGCATTTT. Translating it yields CASSSQGVGNQPQHF.

The J gene is TRBJ2-3, the V gene TRBV7-2, with TRBD2 identical over 12 bases. This CDR3 has 15 residues. V dropped 5 bases and J dropped 6; count of bases not matched to a gene: 6. Germline V CDR1 and CDR2: SGHTA, FQGNSA. The CDR3 is CASSLTSGGWDTQYF. CDR3 sequence (DNA): TGTGCCAGCAGCCTCACTAGCGGGGGGTGGGATACGCAGTATTTT.

The rearrangement links TRBV6-1 to TRBJ1-2, with 9 bases aligning to TRBD1. V trimming: 3 bases; J trimming: 8 bases; junction bases outside the gene matches: 4. This CDR3 comprises 13 residues. Germline V gene data show CDR1 as MNHNS and CDR2 as SASEGT. Here the CDR3 DNA reads TGTGCCAGCAGTGAGGCGGGACAGGGAGGCTACACCTTC. Protein sequence: CASSEAGQGGYTF.

As for this clone: At one end the junction does not follow the germline gene, possibly because of a read error. The chain couples TRBV5-1 to TRBJ1-1; TRBD1 aligns across 8 bases. The germline V gene encodes CDR1 SGHRS and CDR2 YFSETQ. The CDR3 covers 12 residues. In nucleotides, the CDR3 is TGCGCCAGCAGCCGCCCCGACAGGGGACTGATCTTT. This translates into CASSRPDRGLIF.

This chain joins TRBV12-3 or TRBV12-4 and TRBJ2-1, with 7 bases identical to TRBD1. V gave up 8 bases and J gave up 4 bases; unmatched junction bases: 5. CDR3 length: 13 amino acids. CDR3 protein: CASSGTVYNEQFF. The CDR3 nucleotides read TGTGCCAGCTCCGGGACAGTTTACAATGAGCAGTTCTTC.

The chain has TRBV19 and TRBJ2-5; the match to TRBD2 covers 10 bases. The CDR3 has 15 amino acids. The germline CDR1 and CDR2 sequences are LNHDA and SQIVND (reference sequence). Trimming at V came to 7 bases and at J to 4 bases, leaving 9 bases not matched to a gene. The CDR3 DNA sequence: TGTGCCAGTACCGACTGGCCTAGCGGGGGAGAGACCCAGTACTTC. Its translation is CASTDWPSGGETQYF.

The chain joins TRBV18 to TRBJ2-5; TRBD1 agrees at 7 bases. The germline gives CDR1 KGHSH, CDR2 LQKENI. The CDR3 has 15 residues. J gave up 5 bases and V 3 bases, and 9 bases lay outside the gene matches. CDR3 DNA sequence: TGTGCCAGCTCACCCCGACAGGGTTCCGTGGAGACCCAGTACTTC. Protein: CASSPRQGSVETQYF. Full variable domain (missing parts from reference TRBV18 and TRBJ2-5): NAGVMQNPRHLVRRRGQEARLRCSPMKGHSHVYWYRQLPEEGLKFMVYLQKENIIDESGMPKERFSAEFPKEGPSILRIQQVVRGDSAAYFCASSPRQGSVETQYFGPGTRLLVL.